This T cell receptor beta chain originates from a study of OX40 agonist ivuxolimab in advanced cancers. For the study at large: Males comprised 82.7% of the group, whose mean age was about 60 years (range about 20 to 85). Three patients got partial responses; one had hepatocellular carcinoma and two had cutaneous melanoma. Whole-study findings and limits: CD8+ T cells showed, on average, more clonal expansion than CD4+ cells.

A history of autoimmune disease or systemic immunosuppression excluded patients. Details on this clone: What it binds is unknown.

Clones were sequenced by immunoSEQ multiplex PCR, and TCRdb holds only the in-frame ones, with some missing. The sample comprises about 79,000 clones, roughly 88% of which are singletons, and around 0.34% rests with the top ten. There are 16 residues in the CDR3. Trimming cost V 2 bases and J 2 bases; bases outside gene matches: 5. Germline values: CDR1 KGHSH, CDR2 LQKENI. This TCR was recovered from an adult with an advanced solid tumor such as melanoma, head and neck, liver or kidney cancer. The chain is built from TRBV18 and TRBJ2-2; TRBD2 matches at 7 bases. The sequenced sample was CD4+ or CD8+ T cells sorted from blood, obtained in a trial of the OX40 agonist ivuxolimab. CDR3 residues: CASSPNGGGNTGELFF. CDR3 in DNA: TGTGCCAGCTCACCAAACGGCGGGGGAAACACCGGGGAGCTGTTTTTT.